The 9 T cell receptor beta chains below were found in one sample sequenced in a study of blood T cell repertoires in COVID-19. Repertoires were generated with immunoSEQ multiplex PCR, while TCRdb's copy carries only in-frame clones and drops some. This table has fewer than 350,000 clones, 85% appearing once. Sequencing was done on a sample of PBMCs or T cells enriched from blood (not recorded which). All receptors derive from a woman aged 45 to 65 who had recovered from COVID-19.

The V call is TRBV7-9, the J call TRBJ1-1, with D possibly TRBD1 on 6 matching bases. The CDR3 contains 14 residues. Trimming stripped 0 bases from V and 3 bases from J, with 8 bases between. The germline V gene encodes CDR1 SEHNR and CDR2 FQNEAQ (reference sequence). The CDR3 nucleotides are TGTGCCAGCAGCTTAGCCAGGGGTTACACTGAAGCTTTCTTT. It yields the protein CASSLARGYTEAFF.

The gene calls are TRBV10-2 and TRBJ1-1; the D is unclear. In germline, CDR1 is WSHSY, CDR2 SAAADI. The CDR3 extends over 14 amino acids. V was trimmed by 0 bases and J by 5 bases, leaving 10 bases between them. The CDR3 nucleotides read TGCGCCAGCAGTGAGTCCGGACTTTCGACTGAAGCTTTCTTT. This gives the protein CASSESGLSTEAFF.

Only one count was recorded for this clone. The chain is built from TRBV10-3 and TRBJ1-5, with D possibly being TRBD1 (6 bases). Germline CDR1 ENHRY, CDR2 SYGVKD. The CDR3 runs 15 residues. V was pared by 2 bases and J by 4 bases, with 12 bases between. In nucleotides, the CDR3 is TGTGCCATCAGTGAGGTGCAGGGGCAAAATCAGCCCCAGCATTTT. It encodes CAISEVQGQNQPQHF.

A remark on this clone: The junction does not match germline at one end; this may be a read error. The CDR3 sequence is CASSARSGGYWDF. DNA for the CDR3: TGTGCCAGCAGTGCCAGATCAGGGGGTTATTGGGACTTC. The chain carries TRBV12-3 or TRBV12-4 and TRBJ2-5; 7 positions agree with TRBD1. This CDR3 spans 13 amino acids.

This clone was detected only once. The chain employs TRBV6-1 and TRBJ2-3, with 12 positions matching TRBD2. This CDR3 region has 17 residues. V shed 4 bases, J shed 0 bases, and the junction held 5 bases outside the gene matches. Germline V gene sequence: CDR1 MNHNS, CDR2 SASEGT. The chain's CDR3 is CASSVRLAGVSTDTQYF. The CDR3 nucleotides read TGTGCCAGCAGTGTCCGACTAGCGGGGGTGAGCACAGATACGCAGTATTTT.

J is TRBJ1-2 and V is TRBV14; possible D gene TRBD1, 5 bases. Trimming took 3 bases from V and 8 from J, leaving 13 bases between them. This CDR3 is 13 amino acids long. Germline V gives CDR1 SGHDN, CDR2 FVKESK. The DNA of the CDR3 is TGTGCCAGCAGCCACGCTAGGGGAGGCGGCTACACCTTC. Translated: CASSHARGGGYTF.

This chain uses TRBV7-2 with TRBJ2-7; TRBD2 aligns across 11 bases. The V gene end was trimmed by 4 bases and the J gene end by 5 bases; junction bases not matched to a gene: 10. This CDR3 comprises 16 residues. The germline CDR1 and CDR2 sequences are SGHTA and FQGNSA. CDR3 coding DNA: TGTGCCAGCAGCTCGGGACTAGCGGCCCAGAGGAACGAGCAGTACTTC. Protein sequence: CASSSGLAAQRNEQYF.

The rearrangement uses TRBV7-9 and TRBJ2-7, with 8 bases matching TRBD1. Germline-derived CDR1 and CDR2 are SEHNR and FQNEAQ (reference sequence). V lost 2 bases to trimming and J lost 7 bases; unmatched junction nucleotides: 7. The CDR3 is 14 residues long. CDR3 coding DNA: TGTGCCAGCAGCTTACCCCTTACAGGGGGAGAGCAGTACTTC. Its protein is CASSLPLTGGEQYF.

The genes are TRBV5-1 and TRBJ2-5; D gene ambiguous. The CDR3 loop spans 8 amino acids. V lost 8 bases and J 9 bases, leaving 5 bases between the germline ends. The germline V gene has CDR1 SGHRS and CDR2 YFSETQ. CDR3 protein: CARTPQYF. The DNA for the CDR3 is TGCGCCAGGACACCCCAGTACTTC.